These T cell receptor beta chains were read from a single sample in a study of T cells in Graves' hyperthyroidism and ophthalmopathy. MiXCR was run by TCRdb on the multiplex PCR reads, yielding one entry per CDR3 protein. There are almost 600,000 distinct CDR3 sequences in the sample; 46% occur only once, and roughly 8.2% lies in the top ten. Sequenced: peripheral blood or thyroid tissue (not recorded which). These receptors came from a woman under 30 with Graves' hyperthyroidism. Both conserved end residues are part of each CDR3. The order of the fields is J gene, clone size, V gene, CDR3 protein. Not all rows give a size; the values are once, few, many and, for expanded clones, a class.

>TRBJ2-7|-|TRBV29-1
CSLDSYEQYF
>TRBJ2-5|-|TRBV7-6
CASSSGTRVTETQYF
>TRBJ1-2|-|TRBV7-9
CASSLAEGGRPF
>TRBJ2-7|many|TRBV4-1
CASSQEGGAYEQYF
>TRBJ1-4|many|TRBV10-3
CATLQGAGEKLFF
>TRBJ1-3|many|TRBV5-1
CASSLYEVGNTIYF
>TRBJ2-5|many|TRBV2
CASSLRGASGSNQETQYF
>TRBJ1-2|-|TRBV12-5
CASGLTDSYGYTF
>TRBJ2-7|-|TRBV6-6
CASNGAGKGTQYF
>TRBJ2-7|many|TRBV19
CASSMDRVFDEQYF
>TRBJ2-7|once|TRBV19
CASSLWSGTSGKYF
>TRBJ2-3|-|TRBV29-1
CSVEVAGGGDTQYF
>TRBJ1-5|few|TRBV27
CASSSHRGGEQPQHF
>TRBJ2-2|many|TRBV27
CASSPESWYTGELFF
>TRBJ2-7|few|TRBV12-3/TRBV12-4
CASSSLAGRGYSYEQYF
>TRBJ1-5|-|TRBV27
CASSPIDQPQHF
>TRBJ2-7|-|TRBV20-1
CSARPGLATYEQYF
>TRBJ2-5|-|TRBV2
CASSDVEVQETQYF
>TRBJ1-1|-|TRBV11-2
CASSHLGPESTEAFF
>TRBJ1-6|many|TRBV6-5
CASSRLSSYNSPLHF
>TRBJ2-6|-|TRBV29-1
CSVDGVPGQGPGANVLTF
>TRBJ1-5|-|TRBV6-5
CASSYGDRGYEHF
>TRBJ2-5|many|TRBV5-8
CASIRNRGLPRKETQYF
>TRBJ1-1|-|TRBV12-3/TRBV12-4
CASSFRGVSTEAFF
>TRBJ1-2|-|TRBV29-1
CSVEDRDYGYTF
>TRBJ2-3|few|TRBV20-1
CSASGRQGHADTQYF
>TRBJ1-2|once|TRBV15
CATSRGVSGYTF
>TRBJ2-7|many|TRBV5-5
CASSLALRDRFYEQYF
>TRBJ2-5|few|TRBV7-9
CASSPLTSAQETQYF
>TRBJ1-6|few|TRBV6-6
CASRTRTDYNSPLHF
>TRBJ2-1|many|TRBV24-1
CATSDLGRRGYNEQFF
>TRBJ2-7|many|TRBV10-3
CAISELTSSYEQYF
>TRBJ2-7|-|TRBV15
CATSRAGGSPYEQYF
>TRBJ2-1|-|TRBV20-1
CSASETSGPTYNEQFF
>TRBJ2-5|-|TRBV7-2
CASSLGVTNQPQYF
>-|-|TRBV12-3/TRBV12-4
CASSLGEVQFF
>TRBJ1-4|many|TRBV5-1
CASSLGTRPNEKLFF
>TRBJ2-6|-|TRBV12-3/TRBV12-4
CASSLDGTGATGANVLTF
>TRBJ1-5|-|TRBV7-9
CASSHGQGGETQHF
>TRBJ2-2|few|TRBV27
CASSSRGSGELFF
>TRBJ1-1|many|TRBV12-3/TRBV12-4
CASSAYRGRNTEAFF